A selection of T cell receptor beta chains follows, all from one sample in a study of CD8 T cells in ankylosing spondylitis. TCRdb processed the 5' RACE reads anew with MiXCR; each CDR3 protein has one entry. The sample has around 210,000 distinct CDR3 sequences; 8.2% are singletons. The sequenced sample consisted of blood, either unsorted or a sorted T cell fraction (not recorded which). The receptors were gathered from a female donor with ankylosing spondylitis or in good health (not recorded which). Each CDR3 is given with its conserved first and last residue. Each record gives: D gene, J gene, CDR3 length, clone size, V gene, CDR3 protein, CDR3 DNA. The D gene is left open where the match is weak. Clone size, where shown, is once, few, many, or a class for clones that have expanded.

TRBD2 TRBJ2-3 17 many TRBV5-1 CASSSTTSGSFADTQYF TGCGCCAGCAGCTCCACGACTAGCGGGAGTTTCGCAGATACGCAGTATTTT
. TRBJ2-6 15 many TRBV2 CASSETISGANVLTF TGTGCCAGCAGCGAAACTATCTCTGGGGCCAACGTCCTGACTTTC
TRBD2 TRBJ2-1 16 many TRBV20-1 CSARLRGTSGYNEQFF TGCAGTGCTCGGCTGAGGGGGACTAGCGGGTACAATGAGCAGTTCTTC
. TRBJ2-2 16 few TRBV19 CASRTGQGLSGGELFF TGTGCCAGTAGAACGGGACAAGGGCTATCGGGGGGGGAGCTGTTTTTT
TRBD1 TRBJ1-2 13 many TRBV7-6 CASSHKGAVGYTF TGTGCCAGCAGCCATAAGGGGGCGGTTGGCTACACCTTC
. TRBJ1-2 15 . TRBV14 CASSQDGQLSYGYTF TGTGCCAGCAGCCAAGATGGGCAGCTCTCCTATGGCTACACCTTC
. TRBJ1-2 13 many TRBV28 CASSLLRTNGYTF TGTGCCAGCAGTTTACTCCGGACAAATGGCTACACCTTC
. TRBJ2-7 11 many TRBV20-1 CSASGVYEQYF TGCAGTGCTAGCGGGGTCTACGAGCAGTACTTC
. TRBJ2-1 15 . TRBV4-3 CASSSLAGSDNEQFF TGCGCCAGCAGTAGTCTTGCAGGGTCTGACAATGAGCAGTTCTTC
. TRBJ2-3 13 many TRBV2 CASRDSPRDTQYF TGTGCCAGCCGGGACTCCCCGAGAGATACGCAGTATTTT
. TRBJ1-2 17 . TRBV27 CASSLSHPGAGKGGYTF TGTGCCAGCAGTTTATCGCACCCGGGGGCAGGGAAGGGTGGCTACACCTTT
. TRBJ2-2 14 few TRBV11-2 CASSLDFTAGELFF TGTGCCAGCAGCTTAGATTTTACCGCCGGGGAGCTGTTTTTT
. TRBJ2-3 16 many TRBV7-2 CASSLYTSGSTDTQYF TGTGCCAGCAGCTTATATACGAGCGGAAGCACAGATACGCAGTATTTT
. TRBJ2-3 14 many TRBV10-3 CATSRGEATDTQYF TGTGCCACCTCCCGAGGGGAGGCCACAGATACGCAGTATTTT
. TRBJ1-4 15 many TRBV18 CASSPAPGTNEKLFF TGTGCCAGCTCACCAGCCCCGGGCACTAATGAAAAACTGTTTTTT
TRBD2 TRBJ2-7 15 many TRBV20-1 CSAQGLTSGAYEQYF TGCAGTGCTCAAGGGTTGACTAGCGGGGCCTACGAGCAGTACTTC
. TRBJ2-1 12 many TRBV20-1 CSARDHVGEQFF TGCAGTGCTAGAGATCATGTGGGTGAGCAGTTCTTC
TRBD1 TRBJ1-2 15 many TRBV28 CASSWTGRYSYGYTF TGTGCCAGCAGTTGGACAGGGAGGTACAGCTATGGCTACACCTTC
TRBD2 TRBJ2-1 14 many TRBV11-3 CASSLGGGLAGQFF TGTGCCAGCAGCTTAGGAGGTGGACTAGCAGGGCAGTTCTTC
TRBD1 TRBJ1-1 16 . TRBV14 CASSQRTGGTNTEAFF TGTGCCAGCAGCCAAAGGACAGGGGGCACGAACACTGAAGCTTTCTTT
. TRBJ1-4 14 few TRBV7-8 CASSLTGLGEKLFF TGTGCCAGCAGCTTAACGGGGTTGGGAGAAAAACTGTTTTTT
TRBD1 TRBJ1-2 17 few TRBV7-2 CASSSLIGTGRAYGYTF TGTGCCAGCAGCTCTCTTATAGGGACAGGGAGGGCCTATGGCTACACCTTC
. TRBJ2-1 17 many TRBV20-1 CSASRGGLLAAINEQFF TGCAGTGCTAGCCGAGGGGGCTTGCTAGCGGCGATTAATGAGCAGTTCTTC
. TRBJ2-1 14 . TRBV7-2 CTSSPPGRGNEQFF TGTACCAGCAGCCCCCCGGGCAGGGGCAATGAGCAGTTCTTC
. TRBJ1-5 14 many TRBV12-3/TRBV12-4 CASSSSGRQQPQHF TGTGCCAGCAGTTCTTCAGGGCGTCAGCAGCCCCAGCATTTT
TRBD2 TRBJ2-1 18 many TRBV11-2 CASSLDASGGGRTNEQFF TGTGCCAGCAGCTTAGATGCATCTGGGGGCGGGAGGACGAATGAGCAGTTCTTC
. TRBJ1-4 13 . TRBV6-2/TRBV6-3 CASSTRTGEKLFF TGTGCCAGCAGTACGCGGACTGGAGAAAAACTGTTTTTT
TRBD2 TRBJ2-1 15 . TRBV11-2 CVSSYGRLATNEQFF TGTGTCAGCAGCTACGGGAGGCTAGCGACCAATGAGCAGTTCTTC
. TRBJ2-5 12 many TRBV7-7 CASSRRGETQYF TGTGCCAGCAGCAGGAGAGGGGAGACCCAGTACTTC
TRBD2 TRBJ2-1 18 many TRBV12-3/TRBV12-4 CASTPGLAILKGGNEQFF TGTGCCAGCACCCCGGGACTAGCGATCCTAAAAGGGGGCAATGAGCAGTTCTTC
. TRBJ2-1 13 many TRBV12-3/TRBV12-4 CASSLAQGGEQFF TGTGCCAGCAGTTTAGCTCAGGGTGGTGAGCAGTTCTTC
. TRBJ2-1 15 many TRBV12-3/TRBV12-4 CASSPDSQVGNEQFF TGTGCCAGCAGCCCGGACAGCCAGGTGGGCAATGAGCAGTTCTTC
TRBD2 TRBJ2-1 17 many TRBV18 CASSRLAGTINVNEQFF TGTGCCAGCTCACGACTAGCGGGAACTATTAACGTCAATGAGCAGTTCTTC
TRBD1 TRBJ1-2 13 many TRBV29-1 CSATGTGVDGYTF TGCAGCGCAACCGGGACAGGGGTTGATGGCTACACCTTC
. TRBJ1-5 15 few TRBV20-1 CSASGQLVSNQPQHF TGCAGTGCTAGTGGCCAGCTGGTATCCAATCAGCCCCAGCATTTT
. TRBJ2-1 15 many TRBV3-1 CASSPPGQGLDEQFF TGTGCCAGCAGCCCCCCGGGCCAGGGTCTCGATGAGCAGTTCTTC
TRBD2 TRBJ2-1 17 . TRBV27 CASSIRGASGRGNEQFF TGTGCCAGCTCTATCAGGGGGGCTAGCGGGAGGGGCAATGAGCAGTTCTTC
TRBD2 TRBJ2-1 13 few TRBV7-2 CASTSVTSGMQFF TGTGCCAGCACCTCAGTGACTAGCGGGATGCAGTTCTTC
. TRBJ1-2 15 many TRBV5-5 CASSPNSGQLYGYTF TGTGCCAGCAGCCCCAACTCCGGACAGCTCTATGGCTACACCTTC
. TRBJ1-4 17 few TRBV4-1 CASSQAPMGGGNEKLFF TGCGCCAGCAGCCAGGCCCCGATGGGGGGGGGAAATGAAAAACTGTTTTTT
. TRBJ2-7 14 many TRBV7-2 CASSSAQSSYEQYF TGTGCCAGCAGCTCCGCCCAGAGCTCCTACGAGCAGTACTTC
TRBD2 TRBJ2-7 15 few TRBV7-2 CASSLTSGRTYEQYF TGTGCCAGCAGCTTGACTAGCGGGAGAACCTACGAGCAGTACTTC
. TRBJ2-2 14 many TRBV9 CASRGLGNTGELFF TGTGCCAGCAGGGGTCTTGGGAACACCGGGGAGCTGTTTTTT
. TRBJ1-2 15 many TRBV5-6 CASSLGRAPYYGYTF TGTGCCAGCAGCTTGGGGAGAGCTCCCTACTATGGCTACACCTTC
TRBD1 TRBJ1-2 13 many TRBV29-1 CSGTGTGQDGYTF TGCAGCGGCACCGGGACAGGGCAGGATGGCTACACCTTC
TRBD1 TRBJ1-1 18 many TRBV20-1 CSATPGTGGLNRPTEAFF TGCAGTGCCACACCCGGGACAGGGGGATTAAACCGGCCCACTGAAGCTTTCTTT
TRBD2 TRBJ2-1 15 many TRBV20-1 CSAREIQRGYNEQFF TGCAGTGCTAGAGAGATCCAGCGGGGATACAATGAGCAGTTCTTC
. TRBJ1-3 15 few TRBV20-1 CSAAPGPLSGNTIYF TGCAGTGCTGCACCTGGGCCTCTCTCTGGAAACACCATATATTTT
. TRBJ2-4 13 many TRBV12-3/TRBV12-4 CASSFLQENIQYF TGTGCCAGCAGTTTTTTGCAGGAAAACATTCAGTACTTC
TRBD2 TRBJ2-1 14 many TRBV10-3 CATQKRDQYNEQFF TGTGCCACACAAAAGCGGGATCAGTACAATGAGCAGTTCTTC
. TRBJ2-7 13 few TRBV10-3 CAISGPGLLEQYF TGTGCCATCAGTGGGCCGGGACTTTTAGAGCAGTACTTC
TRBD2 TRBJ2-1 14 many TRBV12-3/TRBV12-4 CASSATSGNNEQFF TGTGCCAGCAGTGCGACTAGCGGAAACAATGAGCAGTTCTTC
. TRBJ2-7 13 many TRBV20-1 CSAPGSSSYEQYF TGCAGTGCGCCAGGGTCGAGCTCCTACGAGCAGTACTTC
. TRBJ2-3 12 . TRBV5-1 CASSLEGNTQYF TGCGCCAGCAGCTTGGAGGGAAATACGCAGTATTTT